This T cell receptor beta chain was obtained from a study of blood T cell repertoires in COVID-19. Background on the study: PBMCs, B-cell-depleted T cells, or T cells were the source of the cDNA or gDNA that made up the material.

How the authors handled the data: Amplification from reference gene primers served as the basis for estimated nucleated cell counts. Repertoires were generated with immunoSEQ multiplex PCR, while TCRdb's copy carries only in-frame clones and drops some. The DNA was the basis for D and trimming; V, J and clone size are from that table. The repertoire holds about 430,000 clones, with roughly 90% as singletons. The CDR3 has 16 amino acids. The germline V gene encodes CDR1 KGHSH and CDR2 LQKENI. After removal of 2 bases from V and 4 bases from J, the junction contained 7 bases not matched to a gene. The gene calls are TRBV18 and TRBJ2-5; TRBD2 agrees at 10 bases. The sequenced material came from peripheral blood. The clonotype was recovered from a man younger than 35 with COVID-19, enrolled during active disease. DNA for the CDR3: TGTGCCAGCTCACCAGTGGGACTAGCGTCCGGAGAGACCCAGTACTTC. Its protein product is CASSPVGLASGETQYF.